A selection of T cell receptor beta chains follows, all from one sample in a study of blood T cell repertoires in COVID-19. Clones were sequenced by immunoSEQ multiplex PCR, and TCRdb holds only the in-frame ones, with some missing. The table includes more than 60,000 clones, around 80% detected once. Sequenced: peripheral blood. The receptors here all came from a woman of 80 years or more with acute or convalescent COVID-19. CDR3s include the opening cysteine and the closing phenylalanine or tryptophan. A D gene is named only where the DNA matches it firmly. The size field is filled for only some rows; it gives once, few, many or a size class.

NA	TRBV6-5	TRBJ2-7	NA	CASSSTGFYEQYF	TGTGCCAGCAGTTCCACAGGGTTCTACGAGCAGTACTTC
NA	TRBV5-4	TRBJ2-1	NA	CASSLTGFNEQFF	TGTGCCAGCAGCTTGACAGGGTTCAATGAGCAGTTCTTC
TRBD1	TRBV7-8	TRBJ1-1	few	CASSLAGGLMNTEAFF	TGTGCCAGCAGCTTAGCAGGGGGCCTCATGAACACTGAAGCTTTCTTT
TRBD2	TRBV3-1/TRBV3-2	TRBJ2-1	NA	CASKGTSGRANEQFF	TGTGCCAGCAAGGGGACTAGCGGGCGGGCCAATGAGCAGTTCTTC
NA	TRBV15	TRBJ1-2	NA	CATSRDRRGRNNGYTF	TGTGCCACCAGCAGAGATAGGAGAGGGAGGAACAATGGCTACACCTTC
NA	TRBV7-6	TRBJ2-1	NA	CASSSLAGLLVHEQFF	TGTGCCAGCAGCTCCTTGGCGGGCCTGTTGGTCCATGAGCAGTTCTTC
TRBD1	TRBV7-2	TRBJ1-1	NA	CASSFPGGTEAFF	TGTGCCAGCAGCTTCCCAGGGGGGACTGAAGCTTTCTTT
NA	TRBV28	TRBJ2-1	few	CASSQGRGRSNEQFF	TGTGCCAGCAGCCAAGGTAGGGGGAGAAGCAATGAGCAGTTCTTC
NA	TRBV30	TRBJ2-2	NA	CAWRARLNTGELFF	TGTGCCTGGAGAGCCAGGCTGAACACCGGGGAGCTGTTTTTT
NA	TRBV27	TRBJ2-7	NA	CASSLIADTYEQYF	TGTGCCAGCAGTTTAATAGCGGATACCTACGAGCAGTACTTC